Presented here are 8 T cell receptor beta chains from one specimen sequenced in a study of cytomegalovirus exposure and HLA in healthy donors (dated by TCRdb to about 2017). The library was generated by the immunoSEQ multiplex PCR assay. A mixture of 60 forward primers for TCR Vbeta segments and 13 reverse primers for TCR Jbeta segments was used in the multiplex PCR. Entries here come from immuneACCESS through TCRdb and include only in-frame sequences with V and J called. Some clones fail to appear in such tables; in the studies checked, an unresolved V gene covers under half of the shortfall, and the cause of the remainder is unknown. In all, the sample holds under 130,000 clones, and around 65% of those were seen once. Clones ranked in the top ten supply roughly 3.4% of the sample. The specimen was PBMCs. The receptor set was obtained from a woman aged 45 to 65 in good health and CMV-seronegative.

The chain is built from TRBV25-1 and TRBJ2-7; tentative D call: TRBD1 (8 bases). Trimming removed 4 bases from V and 4 bases from J, with 14 bases in between. The germline CDR1 and CDR2 sequences are MGHDK and SYGVNS. This CDR3 comprises 14 residues. CDR3 DNA sequence: TGTGCCAGCAGTGCAGGACAGGGAGGGTACGAGCAGTACTTC. Translating it yields CASSAGQGGYEQYF.

The J gene is TRBJ2-5, the V gene TRBV5-1; 7 nucleotides align to TRBD1. J was trimmed by 0 bases and V by 3 bases; bases with no gene match: 2. The V gene's germline CDR1 is SGHRS and CDR2 YFSETQ. The CDR3 length is 14 residues. This CDR3 is CASSSGQNQETQYF. The CDR3, as DNA: TGCGCCAGCAGCTCGGGACAGAACCAAGAGACCCAGTACTTC.

The chain employs TRBV9 and TRBJ1-2; D unclear. The V end was cut by 5 bases, the J end by 4 bases, with 12 bases between. CDR1 and CDR2 from the germline V gene are SGDLS and YYNGEE. The CDR3 totals 13 residues. For the CDR3, the DNA is TGTGCCAGCAGTCCTACCAACGGCTATGGCTACACCTTC. Amino acids: CASSPTNGYGYTF.

The chain carries TRBV6-5 and TRBJ1-1, with D possibly TRBD1 on 5 matching bases. This CDR3 is built from 13 residues. V was cut by 6 bases and J by 4 bases, with 12 bases left in between. Germline V gene data show CDR1 as MNHEY and CDR2 as SVGAGI. The CDR3 region has the DNA TGTGCCAGCAGCTACCCGGGGGGCACTGAAGCTTTCTTT. As protein: CASSYPGGTEAFF.

The rearrangement links TRBV5-1 to TRBJ2-1, with 9 bases that match TRBD2. There are 15 residues in the CDR3. Germline CDR1 reads SGHRS; CDR2 reads YFSETQ. Unmatched junction bases numbered 7, after V lost 5 bases and J lost 4 bases. In DNA form, the CDR3 reads TGCGCCAGCAGTTATAGCGGGAGTCCGTACAATGAGCAGTTCTTC. As protein: CASSYSGSPYNEQFF. The complete variable domain, with remaining parts taken from reference TRBV5-1 and TRBJ2-1, reads KAGVTQTPRYLIKTRGQQVTLSCSPISGHRSVSWYQQTPGQGLQFLFEYFSETQRNKGNFPGRFSGRQFSNSRSEMNVSTLELGDSALYLCASSYSGSPYNEQFFGPGTRLTVL.

This chain connects TRBV6-6 to TRBJ2-7; no clear D. The CDR3 extends over 13 amino acids. CDR1 and CDR2 from the germline V gene are MNHNY and SVGAGI (reference sequence). V was pared by 5 bases and J by 0 bases, with 8 bases between. CDR3 DNA: TGTGCCAGCAGTACCCCGAGCTCCTACGAGCAGTACTTC. Protein: CASSTPSSYEQYF.

The V and J genes are TRBV28 and TRBJ2-7; TRBD1 aligns across 12 bases. The V and J ends lost 6 bases and 2 bases, in that order; junction bases with no gene match: 11. This CDR3 contains 17 residues. Per the germline V gene, CDR1 is MDHEN and CDR2 is SYDVKM. CDR3 loop: CASRSGTGGGWTYEQYF. CDR3 coding DNA: TGTGCCAGCAGATCCGGGACAGGGGGCGGCTGGACCTACGAGCAGTACTTC.

This clone has only a few counts. This chain uses TRBV19 with TRBJ2-3; 11 positions match TRBD2. V was clipped by 8 bases and J by 5 bases; unmatched bases: 6. Germline lookup yields CDR1 LNHDA and CDR2 SQIVND (reference sequence). The CDR3 covers 14 residues. The chain's CDR3 is CASRLAGNRDTQYF. In DNA, the CDR3 is TGTGCCAGTCGACTAGCGGGAAATAGAGATACGCAGTATTTT.